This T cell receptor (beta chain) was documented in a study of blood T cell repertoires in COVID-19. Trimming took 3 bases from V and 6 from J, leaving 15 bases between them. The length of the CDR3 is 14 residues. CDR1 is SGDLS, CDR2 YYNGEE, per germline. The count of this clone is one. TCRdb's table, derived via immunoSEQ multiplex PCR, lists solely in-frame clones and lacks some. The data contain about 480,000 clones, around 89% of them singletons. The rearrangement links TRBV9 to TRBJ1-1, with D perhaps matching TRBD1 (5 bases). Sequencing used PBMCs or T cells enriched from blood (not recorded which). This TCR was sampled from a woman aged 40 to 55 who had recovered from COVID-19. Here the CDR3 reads CASSAGGLGAEAFF. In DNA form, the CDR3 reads TGTGCCAGCAGCGCCGGGGGTTTAGGGGCTGAAGCTTTCTTT.